This T cell receptor beta chain derives from a study of T-cell reconstitution after alpha-beta-depleted transplantation in children. Preparation of the TCRbeta library used unique molecular identifiers. Each CDR3 protein gets one entry after TCRdb re-called the PCR reads with MiXCR. Of 600,000 to 700,000 distinct CDR3 sequences listed, approximately 16% were seen once; the top ten hold 1.1%. This clonotype has a handful of counts. Germline CDR1 and CDR2: ENHRY and SYGVKD. V was pared by 0 bases and J by 0 bases, with 9 bases between. The length of the CDR3 is 16 residues. The rearrangement uses TRBV10-3 and TRBJ1-5; tentative D call: TRBD1 (5 bases). The receptor comes from a human donor who donated a stem cell graft to a child with acute myeloid leukemia. Sequencing used PBMCs from the stem cell graft donor, obtained from the stem cell graft. DNA for the CDR3: TGTGCCATCAGTGAGTCTGGGGCAAGTAGCAATCAGCCCCAGCATTTT. Encoded protein: CAISESGASSNQPQHF.